This TCR beta chain is from a study of early T cells in non-severe SARS-CoV-2 infection. This CDR3 is 14 amino acids long. Germline assignment: CDR1 KGHSH and CDR2 LQKENI. The V end was cut by 6 bases, the J end by 3 bases, with 12 bases between. Each CDR3 protein gets one entry after TCRdb re-called the 5' RACE reads with MiXCR. Counted here are 40,000 to 55,000 distinct CDR3 sequences, under 30% occurring once; the ten biggest clones make up approximately 4.4%. This TCR derives from an adult who was a healthcare worker with PCR-confirmed SARS-CoV-2 infection or an uninfected control (not recorded which). The rearrangement uses TRBV18 and TRBJ2-4; tentatively, D is TRBD1 (6 bases). Sequences were derived from whole blood, sampled at baseline. CDR3 nucleotide sequence: TGTGCCAGCTCTAGAACAGGGAACAAAAACATTCAGTACTTC. Its protein is CASSRTGNKNIQYF.